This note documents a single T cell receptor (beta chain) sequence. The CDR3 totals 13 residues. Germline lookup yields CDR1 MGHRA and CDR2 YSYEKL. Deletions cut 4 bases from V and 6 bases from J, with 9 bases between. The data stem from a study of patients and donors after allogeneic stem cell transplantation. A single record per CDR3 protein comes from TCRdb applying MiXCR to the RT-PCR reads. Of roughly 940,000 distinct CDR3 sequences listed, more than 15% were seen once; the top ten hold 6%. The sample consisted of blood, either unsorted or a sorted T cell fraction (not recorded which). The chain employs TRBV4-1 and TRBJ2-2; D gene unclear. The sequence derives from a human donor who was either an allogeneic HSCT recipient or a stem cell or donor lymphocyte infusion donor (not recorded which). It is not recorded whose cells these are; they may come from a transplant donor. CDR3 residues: CASSPSISGELFF. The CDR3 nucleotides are TGCGCCAGCAGCCCATCTATATCCGGGGAGCTGTTTTTT.